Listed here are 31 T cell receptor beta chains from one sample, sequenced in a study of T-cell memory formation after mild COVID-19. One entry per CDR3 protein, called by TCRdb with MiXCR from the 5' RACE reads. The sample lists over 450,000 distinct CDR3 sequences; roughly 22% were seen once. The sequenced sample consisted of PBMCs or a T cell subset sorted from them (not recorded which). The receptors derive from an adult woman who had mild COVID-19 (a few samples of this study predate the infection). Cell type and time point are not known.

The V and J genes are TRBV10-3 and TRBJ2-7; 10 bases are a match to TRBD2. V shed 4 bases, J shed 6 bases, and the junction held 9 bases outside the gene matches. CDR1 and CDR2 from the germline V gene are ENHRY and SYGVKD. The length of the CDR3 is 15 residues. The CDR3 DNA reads TGTGCCATCAGTGGGGGAGCGGGAGGGGTTGGCGAGCAGTACTTC. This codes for CAISGGAGGVGEQYF.

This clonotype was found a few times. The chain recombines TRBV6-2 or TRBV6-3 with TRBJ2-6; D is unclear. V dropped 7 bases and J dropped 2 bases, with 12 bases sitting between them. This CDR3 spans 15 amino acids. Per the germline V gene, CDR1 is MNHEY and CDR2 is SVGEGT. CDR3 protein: CASISYSTGANVLTF. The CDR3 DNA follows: TGTGCCAGCATTTCTTACTCGACTGGGGCCAACGTCCTGACTTTC.

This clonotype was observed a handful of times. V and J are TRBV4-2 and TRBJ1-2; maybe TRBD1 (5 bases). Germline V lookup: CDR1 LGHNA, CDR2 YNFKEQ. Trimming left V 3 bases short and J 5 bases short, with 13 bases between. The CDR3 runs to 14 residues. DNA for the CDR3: TGTGCCAGCAGCCACCCCAGGGAAGTGTATGGCTACACCTTC. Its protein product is CASSHPREVYGYTF.

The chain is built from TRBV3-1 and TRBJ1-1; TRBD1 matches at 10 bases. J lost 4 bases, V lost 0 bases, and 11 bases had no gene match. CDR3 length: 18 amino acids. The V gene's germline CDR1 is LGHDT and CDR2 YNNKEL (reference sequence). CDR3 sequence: CASSQEPLMGTGATEAFF. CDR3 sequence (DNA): TGTGCCAGCAGCCAAGAGCCACTAATGGGGACAGGGGCCACTGAAGCTTTCTTT.

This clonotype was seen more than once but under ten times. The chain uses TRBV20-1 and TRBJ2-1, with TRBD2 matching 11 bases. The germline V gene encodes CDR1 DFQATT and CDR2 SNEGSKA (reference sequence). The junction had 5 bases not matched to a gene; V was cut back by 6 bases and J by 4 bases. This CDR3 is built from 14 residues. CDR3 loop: CSAKLAGAYNEQFF. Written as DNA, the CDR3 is TGCAGTGCCAAACTAGCGGGAGCGTACAATGAGCAGTTCTTC.

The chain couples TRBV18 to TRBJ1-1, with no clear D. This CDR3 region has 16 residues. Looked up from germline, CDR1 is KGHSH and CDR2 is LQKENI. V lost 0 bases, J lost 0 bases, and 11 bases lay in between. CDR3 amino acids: CASSPPSSRMNTEAFF. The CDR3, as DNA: TGTGCCAGCTCACCACCTAGCTCGAGAATGAACACTGAAGCTTTCTTT.

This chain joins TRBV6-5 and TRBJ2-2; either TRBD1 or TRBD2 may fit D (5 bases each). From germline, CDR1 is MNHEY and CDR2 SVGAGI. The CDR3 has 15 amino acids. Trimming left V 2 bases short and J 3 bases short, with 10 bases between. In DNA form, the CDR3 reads TGTGCCAGCAGTTACGGGACGCGGGACACCGGGGAGCTGTTTTTT. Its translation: CASSYGTRDTGELFF.

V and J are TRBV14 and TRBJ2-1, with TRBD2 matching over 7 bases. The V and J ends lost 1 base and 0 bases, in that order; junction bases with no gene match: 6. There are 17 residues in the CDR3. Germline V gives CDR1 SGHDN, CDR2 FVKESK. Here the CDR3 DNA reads TGTGCCAGCAGCCAAGGTCCGGGAGGCTCCTCCTACAATGAGCAGTTCTTC. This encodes CASSQGPGGSSYNEQFF.

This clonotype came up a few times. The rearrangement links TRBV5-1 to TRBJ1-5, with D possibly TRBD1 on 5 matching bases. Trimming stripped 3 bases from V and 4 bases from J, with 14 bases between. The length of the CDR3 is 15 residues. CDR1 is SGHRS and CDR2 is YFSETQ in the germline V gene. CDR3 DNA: TGCGCCAGCAGCTGGCGGGGTCCAGGGAATCAGCCCCAGCATTTT. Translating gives CASSWRGPGNQPQHF.

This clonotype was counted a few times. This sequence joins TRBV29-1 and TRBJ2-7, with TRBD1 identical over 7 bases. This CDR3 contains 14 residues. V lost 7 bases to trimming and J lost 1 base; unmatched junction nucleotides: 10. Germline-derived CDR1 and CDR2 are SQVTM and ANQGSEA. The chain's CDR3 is CSATPYRGSYEQYF. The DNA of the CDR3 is TGCAGCGCGACCCCCTACAGGGGTTCCTACGAGCAGTACTTC.

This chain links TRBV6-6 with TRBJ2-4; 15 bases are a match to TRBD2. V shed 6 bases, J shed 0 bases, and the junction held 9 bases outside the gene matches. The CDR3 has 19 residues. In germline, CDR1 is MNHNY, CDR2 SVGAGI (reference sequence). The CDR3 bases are TGTGCCAGCAGATCAGCCGGGACTAGCGGGGGGTTAGCCAAAAACATTCAGTACTTC. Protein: CASRSAGTSGGLAKNIQYF.

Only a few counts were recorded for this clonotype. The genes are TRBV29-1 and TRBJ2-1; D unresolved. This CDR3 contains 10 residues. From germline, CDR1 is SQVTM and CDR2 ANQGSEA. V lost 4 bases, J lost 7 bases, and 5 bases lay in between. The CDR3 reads CSVATNEQFF. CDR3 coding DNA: TGCAGCGTTGCGACTAATGAGCAGTTCTTC.

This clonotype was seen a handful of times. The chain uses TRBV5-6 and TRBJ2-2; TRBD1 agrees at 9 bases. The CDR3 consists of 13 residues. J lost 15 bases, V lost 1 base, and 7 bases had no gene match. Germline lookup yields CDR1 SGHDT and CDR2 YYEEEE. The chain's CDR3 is CASSLKGTGIMFF. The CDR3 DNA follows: TGTGCCAGCAGCTTGAAAGGGACAGGGATAATGTTTTTT.

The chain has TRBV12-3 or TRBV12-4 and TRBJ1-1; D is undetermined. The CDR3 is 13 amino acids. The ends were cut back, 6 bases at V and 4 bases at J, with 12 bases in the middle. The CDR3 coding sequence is TGTGCCAGCAGGTTACCGGGCGGCACTGAAGCTTTCTTT. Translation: CASRLPGGTEAFF.

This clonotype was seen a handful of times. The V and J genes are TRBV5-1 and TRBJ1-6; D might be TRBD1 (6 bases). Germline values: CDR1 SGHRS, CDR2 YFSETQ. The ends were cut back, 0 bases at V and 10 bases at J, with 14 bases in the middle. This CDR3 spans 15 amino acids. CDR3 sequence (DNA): TGCGCCAGCAGCTTGGAAGACAGGTTAGCCTCACCCCTCCACTTT. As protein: CASSLEDRLASPLHF.

The DNA of the CDR3 is TGCAGTGCGGCACTAGCGGGGGGCCATAGGGCAGAGACCCAGTACTTC. It encodes CSAALAGGHRAETQYF. This chain links TRBV20-1 with TRBJ2-5; TRBD2 aligns across 12 bases. The germline V gene has CDR1 DFQATT and CDR2 SNEGSKA (reference sequence). There are 16 residues in the CDR3. J was trimmed by 4 bases and V by 6 bases; bases with no gene match: 12.

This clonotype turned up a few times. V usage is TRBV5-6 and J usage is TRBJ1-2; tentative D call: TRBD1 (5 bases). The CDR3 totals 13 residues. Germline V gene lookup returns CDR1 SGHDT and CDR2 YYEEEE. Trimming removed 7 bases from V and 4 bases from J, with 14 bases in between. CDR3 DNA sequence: TGTGCCAGCGTCTCACAGGACGGCTATGGCTACACCTTC. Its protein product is CASVSQDGYGYTF.

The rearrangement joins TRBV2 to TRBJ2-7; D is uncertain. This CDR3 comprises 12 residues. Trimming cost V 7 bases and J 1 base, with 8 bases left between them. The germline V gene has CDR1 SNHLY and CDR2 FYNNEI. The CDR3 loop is CASKPASYEQYF. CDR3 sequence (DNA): TGTGCCAGCAAACCGGCGTCCTACGAGCAGTACTTC.

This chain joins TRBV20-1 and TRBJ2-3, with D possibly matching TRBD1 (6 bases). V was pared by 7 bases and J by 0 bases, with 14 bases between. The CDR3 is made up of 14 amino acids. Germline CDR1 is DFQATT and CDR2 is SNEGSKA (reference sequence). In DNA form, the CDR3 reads TGCAGTGTAGGGACAACATCTAGCACAGATACGCAGTATTTT. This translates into CSVGTTSSTDTQYF.

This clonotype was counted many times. The CDR3 spells CASSLDVAGGNEKLFF. CDR3 in DNA: TGCGCCAGCAGCTTGGATGTCGCAGGGGGGAATGAAAAACTGTTTTTT. The gene calls are TRBV5-1 and TRBJ1-4; 7 nucleotides match TRBD1. The germline gives CDR1 SGHRS, CDR2 YFSETQ. The V and J ends lost 0 bases and 5 bases, in that order; junction bases with no gene match: 7. The CDR3 runs to 16 residues.

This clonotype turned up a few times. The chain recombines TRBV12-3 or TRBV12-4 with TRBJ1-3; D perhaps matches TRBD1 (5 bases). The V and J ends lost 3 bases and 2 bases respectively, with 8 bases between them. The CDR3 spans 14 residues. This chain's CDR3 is CASSFGGAGNTIYF. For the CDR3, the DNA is TGTGCCAGCAGTTTCGGGGGGGCTGGAAACACCATATATTTT.

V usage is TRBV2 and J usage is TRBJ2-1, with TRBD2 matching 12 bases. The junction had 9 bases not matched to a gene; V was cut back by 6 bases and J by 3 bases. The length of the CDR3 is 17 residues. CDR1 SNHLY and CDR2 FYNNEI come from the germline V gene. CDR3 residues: CASRVPGLAGIYNEQFF. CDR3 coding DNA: TGTGCCAGCAGGGTACCGGGACTAGCGGGTATCTACAATGAGCAGTTCTTC.

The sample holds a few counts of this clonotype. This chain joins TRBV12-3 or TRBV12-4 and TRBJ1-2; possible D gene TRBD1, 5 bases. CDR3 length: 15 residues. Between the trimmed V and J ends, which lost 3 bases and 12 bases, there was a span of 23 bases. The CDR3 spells CASSFGPYRSGGNTF. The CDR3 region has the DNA TGTGCCAGCAGTTTCGGACCGTACAGGTCCGGTGGTAACACCTTC.

The CDR3, as DNA: TGCGCCAGCAGCTTGGATTCCTCCATGTCCTACGAGCAGTACTTC. It encodes CASSLDSSMSYEQYF. The chain joins TRBV5-1 to TRBJ2-7; D ambiguous. Germline V CDR1 and CDR2: SGHRS, YFSETQ. Trimming left V 0 bases short and J 1 base short, with 11 bases between. This CDR3 is built from 15 residues.

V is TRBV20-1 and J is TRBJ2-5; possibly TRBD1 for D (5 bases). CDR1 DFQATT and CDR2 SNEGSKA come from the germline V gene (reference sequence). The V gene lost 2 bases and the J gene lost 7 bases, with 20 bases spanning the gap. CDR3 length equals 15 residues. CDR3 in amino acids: CSARPLGHRLGTQYF. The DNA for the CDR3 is TGCAGTGCTAGACCTCTCGGACATCGTTTAGGGACCCAGTACTTC.

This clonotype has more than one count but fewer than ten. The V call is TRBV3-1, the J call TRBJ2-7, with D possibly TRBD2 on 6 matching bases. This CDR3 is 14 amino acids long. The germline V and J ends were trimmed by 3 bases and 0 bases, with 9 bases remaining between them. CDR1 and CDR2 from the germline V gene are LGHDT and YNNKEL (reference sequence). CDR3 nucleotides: TGTGCCAGCAGCCATGGGACTTTCTCCTACGAGCAGTACTTC. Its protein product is CASSHGTFSYEQYF.

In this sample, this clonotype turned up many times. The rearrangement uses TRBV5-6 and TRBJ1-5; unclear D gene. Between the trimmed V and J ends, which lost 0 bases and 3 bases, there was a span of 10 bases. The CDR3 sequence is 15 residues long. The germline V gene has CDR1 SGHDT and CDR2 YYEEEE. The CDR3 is CASSLARVYNQPQHF. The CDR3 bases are TGTGCCAGCAGCTTGGCAAGGGTTTACAATCAGCCCCAGCATTTT.

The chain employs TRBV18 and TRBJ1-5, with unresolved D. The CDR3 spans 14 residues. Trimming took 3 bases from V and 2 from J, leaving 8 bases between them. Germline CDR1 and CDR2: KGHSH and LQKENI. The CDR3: CASSPKGGNQPQHF. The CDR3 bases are TGTGCCAGCTCACCGAAAGGTGGCAATCAGCCCCAGCATTTT.

The DNA of the CDR3 is TGTGCCAGCAGCGATAGAGGTCGGGCCGCTAGCTACGAGCAGTACTTC. This sequence encodes CASSDRGRAASYEQYF. This chain joins TRBV7-9 and TRBJ2-7; D remains ambiguous. CDR1 is SEHNR, CDR2 FQNEAQ, per germline (reference sequence). This CDR3 has 16 amino acids. The V end lost 5 bases, the J end lost 3 bases, and 20 bases lay between the germline ends.

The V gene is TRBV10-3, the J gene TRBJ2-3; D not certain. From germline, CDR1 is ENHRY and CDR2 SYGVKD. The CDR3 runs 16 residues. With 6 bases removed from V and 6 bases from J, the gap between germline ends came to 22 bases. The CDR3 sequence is CAIRNPVPPFRDTQYF. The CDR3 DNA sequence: TGTGCCATCAGAAACCCGGTGCCCCCGTTCAGGGATACGCAGTATTTT.

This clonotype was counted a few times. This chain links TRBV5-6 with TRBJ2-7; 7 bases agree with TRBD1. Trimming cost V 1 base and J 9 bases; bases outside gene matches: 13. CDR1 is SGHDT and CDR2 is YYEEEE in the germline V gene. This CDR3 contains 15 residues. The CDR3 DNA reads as TGTGCCAGCAGCTTGAGGCCGACAGGGACCTTCGGGCAGTACTTC. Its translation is CASSLRPTGTFGQYF.